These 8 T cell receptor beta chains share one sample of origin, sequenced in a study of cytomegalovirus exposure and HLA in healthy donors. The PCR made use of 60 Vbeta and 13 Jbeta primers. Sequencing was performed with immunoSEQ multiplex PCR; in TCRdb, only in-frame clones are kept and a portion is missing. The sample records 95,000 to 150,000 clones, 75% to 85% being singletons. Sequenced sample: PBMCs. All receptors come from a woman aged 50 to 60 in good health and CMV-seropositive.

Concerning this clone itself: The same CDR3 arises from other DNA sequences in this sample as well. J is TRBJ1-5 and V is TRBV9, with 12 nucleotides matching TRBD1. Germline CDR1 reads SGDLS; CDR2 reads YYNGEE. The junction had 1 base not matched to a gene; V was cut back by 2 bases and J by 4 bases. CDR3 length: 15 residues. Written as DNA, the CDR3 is TGTGCCAGCAGCGTGGGACAGGGGGCAAATCAGCCCCAGCATTTT. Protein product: CASSVGQGANQPQHF.

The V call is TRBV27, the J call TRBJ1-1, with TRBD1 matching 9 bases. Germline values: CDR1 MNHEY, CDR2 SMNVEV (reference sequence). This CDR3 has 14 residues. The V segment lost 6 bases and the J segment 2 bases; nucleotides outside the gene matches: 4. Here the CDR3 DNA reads TGTGCCAGCAGGTGGACAGGGGTCAACACTGAAGCTTTCTTT. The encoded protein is CASRWTGVNTEAFF.

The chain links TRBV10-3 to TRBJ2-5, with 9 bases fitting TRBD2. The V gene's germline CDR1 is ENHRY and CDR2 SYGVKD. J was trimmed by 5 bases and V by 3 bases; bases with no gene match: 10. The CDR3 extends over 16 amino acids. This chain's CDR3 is CAISESAGGPRETQYF. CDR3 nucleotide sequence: TGTGCCATCAGTGAATCTGCGGGAGGGCCTCGGGAGACCCAGTACTTC.

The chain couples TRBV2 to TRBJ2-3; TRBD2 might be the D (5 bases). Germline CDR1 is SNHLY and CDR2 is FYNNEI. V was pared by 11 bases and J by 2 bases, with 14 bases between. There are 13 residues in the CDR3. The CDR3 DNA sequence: TGTGCCTGCTCCGGGATCCTCACAGATACGCAGTATTTT. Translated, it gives CACSGILTDTQYF.

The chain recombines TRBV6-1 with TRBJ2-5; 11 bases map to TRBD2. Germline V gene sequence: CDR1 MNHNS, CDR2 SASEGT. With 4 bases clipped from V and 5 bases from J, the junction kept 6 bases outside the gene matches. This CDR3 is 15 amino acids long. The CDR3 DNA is TGTGCCAGCAGTGCGCTGACTAGCGGGATGGAGACCCAGTACTTC. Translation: CASSALTSGMETQYF.

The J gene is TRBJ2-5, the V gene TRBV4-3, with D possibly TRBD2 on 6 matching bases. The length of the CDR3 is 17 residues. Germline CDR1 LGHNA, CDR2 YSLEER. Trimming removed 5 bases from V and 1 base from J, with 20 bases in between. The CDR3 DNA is TGCGCCAGCAGCTTATCCAGGTGGGGAGCGGGCCAAGAGACCCAGTACTTC. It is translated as CASSLSRWGAGQETQYF.

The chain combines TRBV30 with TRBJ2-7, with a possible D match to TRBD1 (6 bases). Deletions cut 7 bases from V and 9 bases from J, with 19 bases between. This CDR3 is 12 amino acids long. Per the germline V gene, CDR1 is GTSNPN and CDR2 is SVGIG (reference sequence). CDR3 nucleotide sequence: TGTGCCTTCAACAGGGCCCTCACGGTGCAGTACTTC. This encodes CAFNRALTVQYF.

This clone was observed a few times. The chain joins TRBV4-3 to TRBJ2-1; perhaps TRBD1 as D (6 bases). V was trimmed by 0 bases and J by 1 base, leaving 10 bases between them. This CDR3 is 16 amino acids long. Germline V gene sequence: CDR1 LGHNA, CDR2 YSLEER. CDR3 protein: CASSQDRGSSYNEQFF. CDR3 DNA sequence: TGCGCCAGCAGCCAAGATAGGGGGAGTTCCTACAATGAGCAGTTCTTC.